The 28 T cell receptor beta chains presented below share a single source sample, sequenced in a study of blood T cell repertoires in COVID-19. Sequencing was performed with immunoSEQ multiplex PCR; in TCRdb, only in-frame clones are kept and a portion is missing. The repertoire holds 150,000 to 200,000 clones, roughly 80% seen once, with around 19% in the top ten. Input material: peripheral blood. These receptors were collected from an elderly woman with acute or convalescent COVID-19.

The table lists this clone with a count of one. This chain connects TRBV7-9 to TRBJ1-2, with 9 bases that match TRBD1. The CDR3 is 14 residues long. The ends lost 3 bases at V and 12 bases at J; junction bases unmatched: 11. Germline V gene lookup returns CDR1 SEHNR and CDR2 FQNEAQ (reference sequence). CDR3 DNA sequence: TGTGCCAGCAGCTTCGGTATTCGGGGACAGGGTGACACCTTC. Translation: CASSFGIRGQGDTF.

In this sample, this clone turned up once. The CDR3 sequence: CASSYLTTGSFNEQFF. DNA of the CDR3: TGTGCCAGCAGTTACCTAACGACAGGGTCATTCAATGAGCAGTTCTTC. V gene TRBV6-5 combines with J gene TRBJ2-1; 7 bases are a match to TRBD1. J lost 6 bases, V lost 2 bases, and 10 bases had no gene match. Per germline, CDR1 MNHEY and CDR2 SVGAGI. CDR3 length equals 16 residues.

The J gene is TRBJ1-1, the V gene TRBV19; TRBD1 matches 8 bases. The V gene's germline CDR1 is LNHDA and CDR2 SQIVND (reference sequence). The CDR3 consists of 17 residues. V gave up 4 bases and J gave up 1 base; unmatched junction bases: 11. CDR3 residues: CASSTRDRFGGNTEAFF. The CDR3 coding sequence is TGTGCCAGTAGTACCCGGGACAGGTTCGGTGGGAACACTGAAGCTTTCTTT.

The chain joins TRBV7-9 to TRBJ2-3, with 8 bases that match TRBD1. This CDR3 contains 15 residues. Germline assignment: CDR1 SEHNR and CDR2 FQNEAQ (reference sequence). The ends lost 5 bases at V and 1 base at J; junction bases unmatched: 5. Written as DNA, the CDR3 is TGTGCCAGCAGCGTCGGACAGGGACGCACAGATACGCAGTATTTT. It yields the protein CASSVGQGRTDTQYF.

The chain employs TRBV30 and TRBJ1-5; TRBD1 matches 10 bases. Germline V gives CDR1 GTSNPN, CDR2 SVGIG (reference sequence). V trimming: 2 bases; J trimming: 0 bases; junction bases outside the gene matches: 13. CDR3 length: 19 residues. The DNA of the CDR3 is TGTGCCTGGAGTTATGGGGGGGGACAGGGGAATTATAGCAATCAGCCCCAGCATTTT. Translation: CAWSYGGGQGNYSNQPQHF.

The CDR3 sequence: CASSPPGSRSANTEAFF. In DNA form, the CDR3 reads TGTGCCAGCAGCCCCCCGGGTTCACGGTCAGCGAACACTGAAGCTTTCTTT. The gene calls are TRBV7-9 and TRBJ1-1, with D unclear. Germline assignment: CDR1 SEHNR and CDR2 FQNEAQ (reference sequence). V was cut by 5 bases and J by 1 base, with 20 bases left in between. The CDR3 is 17 residues long.

This rearrangement joins TRBV5-1 to TRBJ1-1; 8 nucleotides align to TRBD1. The CDR3 consists of 15 residues. Germline V gene lookup returns CDR1 SGHRS and CDR2 YFSETQ. V lost 0 bases, J lost 6 bases, and 7 bases stayed unmatched. CDR3 coding DNA: TGCGCCAGCAGCTTGGACGGACAGGGTAGCTCTGAAGCTTTCTTT. It encodes CASSLDGQGSSEAFF.

In nucleotides, the CDR3 is TGTGCCATCAAGAAGGAAGCTAGGTCGGAGACCCAGTACTTC. Translating it yields CAIKKEARSETQYF. This chain links TRBV10-3 with TRBJ2-5; D is unresolved. In germline, CDR1 is ENHRY, CDR2 SYGVKD. The CDR3 sequence is 14 residues long. V was clipped by 7 bases and J by 5 bases, with 17 bases between them.

In its sample, this clone ranks as medium-sized. The V call is TRBV5-4, the J call TRBJ2-3; 9 bases are shared with TRBD2. The CDR3 has 16 amino acids. V lost 0 bases and J lost 4; bases outside the gene matches: 6. Germline assignment: CDR1 SGHNT and CDR2 YYREEE (reference sequence). The CDR3 loop is CASSLGAGGPADTQYF. CDR3 in DNA: TGTGCCAGCAGCTTGGGGGCGGGGGGGCCCGCAGATACGCAGTATTTT.

The chain combines TRBV4-2 with TRBJ2-1, with 10 bases fitting TRBD2. J was trimmed by 6 bases and V by 0 bases; bases with no gene match: 11. The CDR3 contains 18 residues. CDR1 is LGHNA and CDR2 is YNFKEQ in the germline V gene. CDR3 sequence (DNA): TGTGCCAGCAGCCAAGACCCCGGGATGAGCGGGAGGGCCAATGAGCAGTTCTTC. Its translation: CASSQDPGMSGRANEQFF.

This clone was recorded only once. The rearrangement links TRBV5-5 to TRBJ2-7; no clear D gene. V was shortened by 1 base and J by 0 bases, with 17 bases between the two germline ends. Germline assignment: CDR1 SGHKS and CDR2 YYEKEE (reference sequence). This CDR3 has 17 residues. The CDR3 loop is CASSLIESDTSSYEQYF. CDR3 coding DNA: TGTGCCAGCAGCTTGATCGAGTCTGACACCAGCTCCTACGAGCAGTACTTC.

This clone was counted once. The chain is built from TRBV5-5 and TRBJ2-5; D perhaps matches TRBD2 (5 bases). Trimming took 3 bases from V and 1 from J, leaving 13 bases between them. Germline loops: CDR1 SGHKS, CDR2 YYEKEE (reference sequence). This CDR3 spans 15 amino acids. The CDR3 region has the DNA TGTGCCAGCAGCTCTAACGCGGGCGGCCAAGAGACCCAGTACTTC. Its translation: CASSSNAGGQETQYF.

This clone appeared a few times. This rearrangement joins TRBV7-6 to TRBJ2-1; 8 positions match TRBD1. V was pared by 5 bases and J by 7 bases, with 13 bases of the junction left unmatched. The germline CDR1 and CDR2 sequences are SGHVS and FNYEAQ. The CDR3 totals 16 residues. CDR3 residues: CASSPPRGQGSNEQFF. The CDR3 DNA reads TGTGCCAGCAGCCCCCCCCGCGGACAGGGTTCAAATGAGCAGTTCTTC.

V and J are TRBV5-1 and TRBJ1-5, with TRBD1 matching over 7 bases. Germline V lookup: CDR1 SGHRS, CDR2 YFSETQ. The CDR3 totals 15 residues. With V trimmed by 3 bases and J by 0 bases, 3 bases remained unmatched. CDR3 residues: CASSWDSDSNQPQHF. In nucleotides, the CDR3 is TGCGCCAGCAGCTGGGACAGCGATAGCAATCAGCCCCAGCATTTT.

The chain combines TRBV3-1 (or the pseudogene TRBV3-2) with TRBJ2-6; no firm D call. CDR1 is LGHDT, CDR2 YNNKEL, per germline (reference sequence). Trimming pared 1 base from V and 2 bases from J, leaving 9 bases between. The CDR3 is 16 amino acids. This CDR3 is CASSQVRRPGANVLTF. The CDR3 coding sequence is TGTGCCAGCAGCCAAGTCCGGAGACCTGGGGCCAACGTCCTGACTTTC.

CDR3 sequence reads: CASSPPNRDSPLHF. CDR3 coding DNA: TGTGCCAGCTCACCACCCAATCGGGATTCACCCCTCCACTTT. The rearrangement joins TRBV18 to TRBJ1-6, with no clear D. The ends were cut back, 0 bases at V and 8 bases at J, with 8 bases in the middle. The CDR3 extends over 14 amino acids. CDR1 is KGHSH and CDR2 is LQKENI in the germline V gene. Combining the CDR3 with reference TRBV18 and TRBJ1-6 gives the whole variable domain NAGVMQNPRHLVRRRGQEARLRCSPMKGHSHVYWYRQLPEEGLKFMVYLQKENIIDESGMPKERFSAEFPKEGPSILRIQQVVRGDSAAYFCASSPPNRDSPLHFGNGTRLTVT.

The chain links TRBV19 to TRBJ2-3; 8 positions agree with TRBD2. Germline values: CDR1 LNHDA, CDR2 SQIVND (reference sequence). The CDR3 consists of 16 residues. Germline trimming cut 5 bases from V and 1 base from J; bases unmatched to any gene: 8. The CDR3 bases are TGTGCCAGTAGTCACCCGGGACTAGTTGGCACAGATACGCAGTATTTT. It is translated as CASSHPGLVGTDTQYF.

The genes are TRBV6-6 and TRBJ2-2; 10 bases line up with TRBD2. With 8 bases clipped from V and 3 bases from J, the junction kept 9 bases outside the gene matches. This CDR3 has 16 residues. Germline V lookup: CDR1 MNHNY, CDR2 SVGAGI (reference sequence). CDR3 DNA sequence: TGTGCCAGCGGAGCTAGCGGGAGAGGTGACACCGGGGAGCTGTTTTTT. Protein sequence: CASGASGRGDTGELFF.

This clone was picked up many times. The chain has TRBV6-5 and TRBJ1-1; 10 bases are shared with TRBD1. J lost 11 bases, V lost 7 bases, and 10 bases had no gene match. The CDR3 spans 13 residues. Germline V CDR1 and CDR2: MNHEY, SVGAGI. The CDR3 sequence is CASTLRQGARAFF. CDR3 coding DNA: TGTGCCAGCACATTGAGACAGGGGGCCCGCGCTTTCTTT.

The chain joins TRBV2 to TRBJ1-4, with 7 bases aligning to TRBD1. With V trimmed by 7 bases and J by 4 bases, 3 bases remained unmatched. This CDR3 is 13 amino acids long. CDR1 is SNHLY and CDR2 is FYNNEI in the germline V gene. CDR3: CASTTGDNEKLFF. The DNA of the CDR3 is TGTGCCAGCACAACAGGGGATAATGAAAAACTGTTTTTT. The variable domain in full, completed from reference TRBV2 and TRBJ1-4, reads EPEVTQTPSHQVTQMGQEVILRCVPISNHLYFYWYRQILGQKVEFLVSFYNNEISEKSEIFDDQFSVERPDGSNFTLKIRSTKLEDSAMYFCASTTGDNEKLFFGSGTQLSVL.

The chain links TRBV6-5 to TRBJ1-5; the match to TRBD1 covers 7 bases. J gave up 5 bases and V 6 bases, and 10 bases lay outside the gene matches. CDR1 and CDR2 from the germline V gene are MNHEY and SVGAGI. This CDR3 is built from 15 residues. For the CDR3, the DNA is TGTGCCAGCAGGGCGACAGGGATTCTCGATCAGCCCCAGCATTTT. This encodes CASRATGILDQPQHF.

The V and J genes are TRBV6-5 and TRBJ1-1, with a weak D call TRBD1 (5 bases). Germline-derived CDR1 and CDR2 are MNHEY and SVGAGI. V was clipped by 4 bases and J by 4 bases, with 19 bases between them. The CDR3 has 16 amino acids. Written as DNA, the CDR3 is TGTGCCAGCAGTTCGCCCCATCTCGGGGGTAGCACTGAAGCTTTCTTT. It is translated as CASSSPHLGGSTEAFF.

The V call is TRBV5-1, the J call TRBJ2-7, with D unclear. CDR1 is SGHRS, CDR2 YFSETQ, per germline. This CDR3 contains 15 residues. Between the trimmed V and J ends, which lost 0 bases and 0 bases, there was a span of 10 bases. CDR3 in amino acids: CASSLDSPSSYEQYF. The DNA of the CDR3 is TGCGCCAGCAGCTTGGACAGCCCGAGCTCCTACGAGCAGTACTTC.

Comment on this clone: Its ends do not fully match the called genes, so a read error is possible. J is TRBJ2-1 and V is TRBV30; 7 bases are a match to TRBD1. The CDR3 contains 14 residues. CDR1 GTSNPN and CDR2 SVGIG come from the germline V gene (reference sequence). In nucleotides, the CDR3 is TGCGGACAGGCGCTCACCGCAACCTACAATGAGCAGTTCTTC. Protein product: CGQALTATYNEQFF.

This chain connects TRBV28 to TRBJ1-2, with D tentatively TRBD1 (5 bases). Germline CDR1 and CDR2: MDHEN and SYDVKM. The CDR3 has 13 amino acids. Trimming pared 3 bases from V and 2 bases from J, leaving 7 bases between. DNA of the CDR3: TGTGCCAGCAGTTTGGCAGGGAACTATGGCTACACCTTC. Translating it yields CASSLAGNYGYTF.

The chain links TRBV5-4 to TRBJ2-1; 7 bases match TRBD2. V shed 1 base and J 6 bases; nucleotides not matched to a gene: 7. CDR3 size: 15 residues. Germline assignment: CDR1 SGHNT and CDR2 YYREEE (reference sequence). The DNA for the CDR3 is TGTGCCAGCAGCTTGAAGACTAGCCGACGCAATGAGCAGTTCTTC. It encodes CASSLKTSRRNEQFF.

The rearrangement uses TRBV3-1 (or the pseudogene TRBV3-2) and TRBJ2-7, with D tentatively TRBD2 (5 bases). Germline loops: CDR1 LGHDT, CDR2 YNNKEL (reference sequence). V was trimmed by 2 bases and J by 7 bases, leaving 12 bases between them. The CDR3 consists of 13 residues. CDR3 in DNA: TGTGCCAGCAGCCAAATCGACGGGATGGAGCAGTACTTC. Its protein is CASSQIDGMEQYF.

This clone has just one count. The chain carries TRBV5-5 and TRBJ1-3; D may be TRBD1 (6 bases). Germline V lookup: CDR1 SGHKS, CDR2 YYEKEE (reference sequence). The V end lost 2 bases, the J end lost 0 bases, and 12 bases lay between the germline ends. The CDR3 extends over 16 amino acids. The CDR3 nucleotides are TGTGCCAGCAGCTTATTCCTAGGGGGCTCTGGAAACACCATATATTTT. Residues: CASSLFLGGSGNTIYF.